This T cell receptor beta chain appears in the sequencing data of a study of blood T cell repertoires in COVID-19. About the research overall: Collection of acute and convalescent COVID-19 samples took place in the United States, Italy and Spain.

Method: immunoSEQ multiplex PCR; TCRdb's copy keeps in-frame clones and lacks some. The sample carries 89,000 or so clones, around 85% recorded once. V was trimmed by 4 bases and J by 1 base, leaving 18 bases between them. The CDR3 has 17 residues. The germline V gene has CDR1 LGHDT and CDR2 YNNKEL (reference sequence). This clone was observed a single time. The source material was peripheral blood. The sequence was collected from a human donor in a cohort sampled during active COVID-19. The rearrangement uses TRBV3-1 (or the pseudogene TRBV3-2) and TRBJ2-3; the D gene is possibly TRBD1 (6 bases). The CDR3 sequence is CASSPGQNATRTDTQYF. In nucleotides, the CDR3 is TGTGCCAGCAGCCCCGGACAGAATGCGACTCGCACAGATACGCAGTATTTT.